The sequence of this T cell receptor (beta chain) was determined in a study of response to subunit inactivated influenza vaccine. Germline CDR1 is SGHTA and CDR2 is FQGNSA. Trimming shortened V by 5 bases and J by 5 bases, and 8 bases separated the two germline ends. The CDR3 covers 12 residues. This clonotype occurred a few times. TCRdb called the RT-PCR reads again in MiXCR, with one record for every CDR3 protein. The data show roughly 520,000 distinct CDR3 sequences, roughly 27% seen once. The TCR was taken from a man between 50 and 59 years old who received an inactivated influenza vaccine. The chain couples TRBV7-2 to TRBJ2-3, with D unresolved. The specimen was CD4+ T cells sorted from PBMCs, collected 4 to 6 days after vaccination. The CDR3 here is CASSPRVDTQYF. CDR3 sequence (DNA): TGTGCCAGCAGCCCCCGGGTAGATACGCAGTATTTT.